This T cell receptor beta chain came from a study of blood T cell repertoires in COVID-19. Study as a whole: There were acute and convalescent COVID-19 samples, and they came from the United States, Italy and Spain. From T cells, B-cell-depleted T cells, or PBMCs came the material, which was cDNA or gDNA.

The data were produced by immunoSEQ multiplex PCR, yet TCRdb's version contains in-frame clones alone and is incomplete. The repertoire holds under 300,000 clones, 70% to 90% seen once, with 2.2% in the top ten. The specimen was peripheral blood. The clonotype comes from a man aged 30 to 39 who had recovered from COVID-19.

CDR3 region: CASSPGQGRNEQFF. CDR3 sequence (DNA): TGCGCCAGCAGCCCGGGACAGGGAAGGAATGAGCAGTTCTTC. The rearrangement joins TRBV5-1 to TRBJ2-1, with 9 bases lining up with TRBD1. The CDR3 is 14 amino acids. The germline gives CDR1 SGHRS, CDR2 YFSETQ. Trimming cost V 4 bases and J 7 bases; bases outside gene matches: 6.